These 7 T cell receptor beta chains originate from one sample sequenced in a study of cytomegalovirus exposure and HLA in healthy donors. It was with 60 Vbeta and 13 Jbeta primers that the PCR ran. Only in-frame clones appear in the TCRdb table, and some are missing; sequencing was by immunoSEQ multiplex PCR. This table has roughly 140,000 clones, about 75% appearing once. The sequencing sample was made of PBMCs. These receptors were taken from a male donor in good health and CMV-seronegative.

CDR3 nucleotide sequence: TGTGCCTGGAGGATAGCGGGAGGTCGTAATGAGCAGTTCTTC. The encoded protein is CAWRIAGGRNEQFF. The rearrangement joins TRBV30 to TRBJ2-1; TRBD2 aligns across 10 bases. This CDR3 region has 14 residues. V was pared by 3 bases and J by 7 bases, with 6 bases of the junction left unmatched. The germline V gene has CDR1 GTSNPN and CDR2 SVGIG (reference sequence).

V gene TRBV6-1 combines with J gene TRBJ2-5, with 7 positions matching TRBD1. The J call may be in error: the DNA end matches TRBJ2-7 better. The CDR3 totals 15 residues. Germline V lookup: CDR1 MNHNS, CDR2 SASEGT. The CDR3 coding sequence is TGTGCCAGCAGTGCGGAGCCGACAGGGTTCGACGAGCAGTACTTC. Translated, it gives CASSAEPTGFDEQYF.

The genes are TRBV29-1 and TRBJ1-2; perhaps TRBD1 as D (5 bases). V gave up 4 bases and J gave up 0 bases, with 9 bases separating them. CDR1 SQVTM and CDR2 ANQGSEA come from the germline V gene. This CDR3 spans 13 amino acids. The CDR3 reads CSVAGGANYGYTF. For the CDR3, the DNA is TGCAGCGTTGCGGGAGGGGCTAACTATGGCTACACCTTC.

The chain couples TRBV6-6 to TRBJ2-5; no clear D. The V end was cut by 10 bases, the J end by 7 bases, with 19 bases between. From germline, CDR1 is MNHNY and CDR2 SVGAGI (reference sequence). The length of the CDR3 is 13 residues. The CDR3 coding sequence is TGTGCCACCGCCCCGGTCGCGGTCGGGACCCAGTACTTC. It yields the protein CATAPVAVGTQYF.

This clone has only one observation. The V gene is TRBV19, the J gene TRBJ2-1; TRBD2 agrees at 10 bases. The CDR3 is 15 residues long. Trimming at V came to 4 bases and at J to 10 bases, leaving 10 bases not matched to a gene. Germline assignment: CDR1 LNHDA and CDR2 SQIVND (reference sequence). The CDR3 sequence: CASSTKAGGAQEQFF. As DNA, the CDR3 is TGTGCCAGTAGTACAAAAGCGGGAGGGGCTCAGGAGCAGTTCTTC. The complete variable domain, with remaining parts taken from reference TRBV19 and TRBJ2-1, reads DGGITQSPKYLFRKEGQNVTLSCEQNLNHDAMYWYRQDPGQGLRLIYYSQIVNDFQKGDIAEGYSVSREKKESFPLTVTSAQKNPTAFYLCASSTKAGGAQEQFFGPGTRLTVL.

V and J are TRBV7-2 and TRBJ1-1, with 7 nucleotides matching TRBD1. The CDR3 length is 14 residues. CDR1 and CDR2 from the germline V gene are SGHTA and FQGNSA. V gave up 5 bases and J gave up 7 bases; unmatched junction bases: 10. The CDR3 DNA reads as TGTGCCAGCAGCCACGGACAGGCGGCCCTTGAAGCTTTCTTT. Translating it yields CASSHGQAALEAFF.

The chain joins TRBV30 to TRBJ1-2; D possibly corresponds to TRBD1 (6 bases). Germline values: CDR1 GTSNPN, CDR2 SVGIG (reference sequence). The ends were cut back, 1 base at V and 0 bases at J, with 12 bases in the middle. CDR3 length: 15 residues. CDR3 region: CAWSGDRLPNYGYTF. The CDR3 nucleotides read TGTGCCTGGAGTGGTGACAGGCTACCTAACTATGGCTACACCTTC.